These T cell receptor beta chains were read from a single sample in a study of brain T cells in children with intractable seizures. The assay was immunoSEQ multiplex PCR, and TCRdb's table has in-frame clones only and misses some. The sample gives 60,000 to 85,000 clones, approximately 94% of which show up once; less than 2% is in the top ten. Source: peripheral blood, taken at surgery. Receptors were obtained from a boy in the first two years of life with tuberous sclerosis and intractable seizures. Each CDR3 is given with its conserved first and last residue. D genes are given only for firm matches. Some rows have no size entry. The others give once, few or many, or a class for an expanded clone.

NA	TRBV10-2	TRBJ2-7	NA	TGCGCCAGCAGTGAGTCGGTCGACTACGAGCAGTACTTC	CASSESVDYEQYF
NA	TRBV5-4	TRBJ2-2	TRBD1	TGTGCCAGCAGCCAGGGGACAGGGGGCGGCACCGGGGAGCTGTTTTTT	CASSQGTGGGTGELFF
NA	TRBV18	TRBJ2-1	NA	TGTGCCAGCTCACCATTGGCTAGCCTTTACAATGAGCAGTTCTTC	CASSPLASLYNEQFF
NA	TRBV5-1	TRBJ2-7	NA	TGCGCCAGCAGCTTGGTGGGTTCCTACGAGCAGTACTTC	CASSLVGSYEQYF
NA	TRBV28	TRBJ2-2	TRBD2	TGTGCCAGCAGTCTACTAGCGGGGGGCACCGGGGAGCTGTTTTTT	CASSLLAGGTGELFF
NA	TRBV19	TRBJ2-5	NA	TGTGCCAGTAGTATAGGTGGACAGATCCAAGAGACCCAGTACTTC	CASSIGGQIQETQYF
NA	TRBV6-5	TRBJ2-5	TRBD1	TGTGCCAGCACCAGGACAGGGACGTACCAAGAGACCCAGTACTTC	CASTRTGTYQETQYF
NA	TRBV11-2	TRBJ2-7	NA	TGTGCCAGCAGTCCCGGCGGGTTCCCTACTAAAAGGGACCTCGAGCAGTACTTC	CASSPGGFPTKRDLEQYF
NA	TRBV5-6	TRBJ2-3	NA	TGTGCCAGCAGCGAGGAGAAGGTAACAGATACGCAGTATTTT	CASSEEKVTDTQYF
NA	TRBV27	TRBJ1-4	NA	TGTGCCAGCAGCTCTATGGGGGGTATCGCAGAAAAACTGTTTTTT	CASSSMGGIAEKLFF
NA	TRBV2	TRBJ1-2	NA	TGTGCCAGCAGTGAAGGGGGCTATGGCTACACCTTC	CASSEGGYGYTF
NA	TRBV19	TRBJ2-7	TRBD2	TGTGCCAGTAGTATTTCTTCTGATGTAGCGGGAGGCGCTTACGAGCAGTACTTC	CASSISSDVAGGAYEQYF
NA	TRBV30	TRBJ2-2	NA	TGTGCCTGGAAGGGACCGTACACCGGGGAGCTGTTTTTT	CAWKGPYTGELFF
once	TRBV3-1/TRBV3-2	TRBJ1-2	NA	TGTGCCAGCAGCCAAGAGGTGGGCAGTGGCTATGGCTACACCTTC	CASSQEVGSGYGYTF
NA	TRBV7-3	TRBJ1-1	NA	TGTGCCAGCAGCCCTTCGGGAGTACAGGGCGTCACTGAAGCTTTCTTT	CASSPSGVQGVTEAFF
NA	TRBV30	TRBJ1-3	NA	TGTGCCTGGAGTGTCGGGGCCTCTGGAAACACCATATATTTT	CAWSVGASGNTIYF
NA	TRBV9	TRBJ1-4	TRBD1	TGTGCCAGCAGCCCCGGACAGGGCCCTGAAAAACTGTTTTTT	CASSPGQGPEKLFF
NA	TRBV24-1	TRBJ2-7	TRBD1	TGTGCCACCAGTGATCGGGGACAGGGGTACGAGCAGTACTTC	CATSDRGQGYEQYF
NA	TRBV9	TRBJ2-7	TRBD2	TGTGCCAGCAGCGTAGCAGCGGGAGTTAACTACGAGCAGTACTTC	CASSVAAGVNYEQYF
NA	TRBV5-5	TRBJ2-7	NA	TGTGCCAGCAGCCTCGTGAAGGCGGTATTCTACGAGCAGTACTTC	CASSLVKAVFYEQYF
NA	TRBV3-1/TRBV3-2	TRBJ2-7	NA	TGTGCCAGCAGCCAAGGCGGTGGGGAGCAGTACTTC	CASSQGGGEQYF
NA	TRBV6-5	TRBJ1-6	TRBD1	TGTGCCAGCAGAGAGGACAGGGACGAAAATTCACCCCTCCACTTT	CASREDRDENSPLHF
NA	TRBV7-3	TRBJ1-2	NA	TGTGCCAGCAGCGGAGGGAGCGGCGGAGGCTACACCTTC	CASSGGSGGGYTF
NA	TRBV7-8	TRBJ1-2	NA	TGTGCCAGCATCCCCTTGAGGGGAAACTATGGCTACACCTTC	CASIPLRGNYGYTF
NA	TRBV6-6	TRBJ1-2	NA	TGTGCCAGCAGTTACTCTCCCGACTATGGCTACACCTTC	CASSYSPDYGYTF
NA	TRBV2	TRBJ2-7	TRBD1	TGTGCCAGCAAAAGGACAGGGCTTTCCTACGAGCAGTACTTC	CASKRTGLSYEQYF
NA	TRBV5-1	TRBJ2-1	TRBD2	TGCGCCAGCAGCTTTTTTTCTAGCGGGTTCGACTACAATGAGCAGTTCTTC	CASSFFSSGFDYNEQFF
NA	TRBV28	TRBJ1-5	NA	TGTGCCAGCTCGTCCTTGAATCAGCCCCAGCATTTT	CASSSLNQPQHF
NA	TRBV28	TRBJ1-2	NA	TGTGCCAGCAGTGGCGGAAGGTATGGCTACACCTTC	CASSGGRYGYTF
NA	TRBV3-1/TRBV3-2	TRBJ1-2	TRBD1	TGTGCCAGCAGCCCTGACAGGGGGAACTATGGCTACACCTTC	CASSPDRGNYGYTF
NA	TRBV3-1/TRBV3-2	TRBJ2-3	NA	TGTGCCAGCAGCCAAGATGGCGCGGGACCCGGCACAGATACGCAGTATTTT	CASSQDGAGPGTDTQYF
NA	TRBV30	TRBJ2-1	TRBD2	TGTGCCTGGAGTGTCGGCGGGGGACTCAATGAGCAGTTCTTC	CAWSVGGGLNEQFF
NA	TRBV24-1	TRBJ2-1	TRBD1	TGTGCCACCAGTGATGACAGGGCCCACAATGAGCAGTTCTTC	CATSDDRAHNEQFF
NA	TRBV19	TRBJ2-7	NA	TGTGCCAGTAGTATAGACAGGGCCTACGAGCAGTACTTC	CASSIDRAYEQYF
NA	TRBV28	TRBJ1-2	TRBD1	TGTGCCAGCAGTTTAGGGACAGGATTGTACGATGGCTACACCTTC	CASSLGTGLYDGYTF
NA	TRBV9	TRBJ2-3	TRBD2	TGTGCCAGCGGTTTGGGTAGCGGGGCCGATACGCAGTATTTT	CASGLGSGADTQYF